Sequencing of this T cell receptor (beta chain) was carried out in a study of cytomegalovirus exposure and HLA in healthy donors. Study-level results: Association of roughly 17,000 TCR beta sequences with HLA alleles was found at 0.05 false discovery rate in a later analysis.

Germline V lookup: CDR1 SGHAT, CDR2 FQNNGV. The CDR3 runs 16 residues. V gave up 5 bases and J gave up 2 bases, with 19 bases separating them. About this clone: The antigen remains unidentified.

The study ran its PCR with 60 Vbeta and 13 Jbeta primers. Authors' processing steps: It was a later analysis that counted tens of millions of unique TCR beta chains, of which 8.5 million to 12 million were shared. Clones were read by immunoSEQ multiplex PCR, and TCRdb kept only the in-frame ones, dropping some. V and J calls and clone size come straight from that table; D and trimming were deduced from the DNA. The sample lists 250,000 to 350,000 clones; more than 80% were seen once. Material: PBMCs. The origin of this receptor is a middle-aged man in good health and CMV-seropositive. The chain uses TRBV11-2 and TRBJ2-7; no reliable D call. The CDR3 loop is CASSPYPRGLTYEQYF. In nucleotides, the CDR3 is TGTGCCAGCAGCCCCTACCCCCGAGGATTGACCTACGAGCAGTACTTC.